Listed here are 14 T cell receptor beta chains from one sample, sequenced in a study of cytomegalovirus exposure and HLA in healthy donors. PCR involved 60 Vbeta and 13 Jbeta primers. Measured with immunoSEQ multiplex PCR; TCRdb has only the in-frame clones, and not every one. Of about 100,000 clones listed, roughly 85% are singletons. The sequenced sample consisted of PBMCs. These receptor sequences come from a woman in her thirties or forties in good health and CMV-seronegative.

DNA for the CDR3: TGCAGCGTTGATAGAGCAGGGGCCTATGGCTACACCTTC. Amino acid sequence: CSVDRAGAYGYTF. V and J are TRBV29-1 and TRBJ1-2; D might be TRBD1 (6 bases). V lost 3 bases and J lost 4, with 12 bases in between. There are 13 residues in the CDR3. Germline CDR1 and CDR2: SQVTM and ANQGSEA.

This rearrangement joins TRBV7-9 to TRBJ2-7; tentative D call: TRBD1 (5 bases). V was shortened by 6 bases and J by 3 bases, with 12 bases between the two germline ends. The CDR3 runs to 13 residues. CDR1 and CDR2 (germline): SEHNR, FQNEAQ (reference sequence). CDR3: CASRQRQGYEQYF. As DNA, the CDR3 is TGTGCCAGCAGACAACGCCAGGGCTACGAGCAGTACTTC.

The V gene is TRBV7-9, the J gene TRBJ2-5, with D possibly matching TRBD1 (5 bases). The CDR3 contains 17 residues. CDR1 is SEHNR, CDR2 FQNEAQ, per germline (reference sequence). V was shortened by 11 bases and J by 0 bases, with 25 bases between the two germline ends. As DNA, the CDR3 is TGTGCCCTTTCCCCCACCTCAGGGTCATCGTACCAAGAGACCCAGTACTTC. Amino acids: CALSPTSGSSYQETQYF.

The V gene is TRBV2, the J gene TRBJ2-2, with 7 nucleotides matching TRBD1. From germline, CDR1 is SNHLY and CDR2 FYNNEI. V was clipped by 6 bases and J by 4 bases; unmatched bases: 8. The length of the CDR3 is 15 residues. The chain's CDR3 is CASSRDRSFTGELFF. CDR3 sequence (DNA): TGTGCCAGCAGCCGGGACAGAAGTTTCACCGGGGAGCTGTTTTTT. Full variable domain (remainder filled in from reference TRBV2 and TRBJ2-2): EPEVTQTPSHQVTQMGQEVILRCVPISNHLYFYWYRQILGQKVEFLVSFYNNEISEKSEIFDDQFSVERPDGSNFTLKIRSTKLEDSAMYFCASSRDRSFTGELFFGEGSRLTVL.

V usage is TRBV28 and J usage is TRBJ2-5; the D gene is possibly TRBD2 (5 bases). Germline V CDR1 and CDR2: MDHEN, SYDVKM. The CDR3 covers 13 residues. V lost 6 bases and J 5 bases, leaving 13 bases between the germline ends. This CDR3 reads CASSARVGETQYF. The CDR3, as DNA: TGTGCCAGCAGCGCGAGGGTTGGGGAGACCCAGTACTTC.

This chain links TRBV11-3 with TRBJ2-5, with D possibly TRBD2 on 5 matching bases. The CDR3 totals 11 residues. CDR1 SGHNT and CDR2 YENEEA come from the germline V gene. The V gene lost 5 bases and the J gene lost 5 bases, with 6 bases spanning the gap. CDR3 sequence reads: CASSAGETQYF. The CDR3 DNA sequence: TGTGCCAGCAGCGCGGGCGAGACCCAGTACTTC.

A few counts support this clone. V usage is TRBV19 and J usage is TRBJ1-1; no clear D. CDR1 and CDR2 from the germline V gene are LNHDA and SQIVND (reference sequence). This CDR3 comprises 13 residues. Trimming cost V 5 bases and J 0 bases, with 7 bases left between them. The DNA for the CDR3 is TGTGCCAGTAGTTCGCACATGAACACTGAAGCTTTCTTT. Its translation is CASSSHMNTEAFF.

For the CDR3, the DNA is TGCGCCAGCAGCCAAGGCTCGGTGGGGAGCTCTGGAAACACCATATATTTT. Translation gives CASSQGSVGSSGNTIYF. This sequence joins TRBV4-3 and TRBJ1-3; D call uncertain. Between the trimmed V and J ends, which lost 1 base and 0 bases, there was a span of 13 bases. The CDR3 is made up of 17 amino acids. Germline values: CDR1 LGHNA, CDR2 YSLEER.

The chain couples TRBV2 to TRBJ2-7; TRBD2 matches at 9 bases. Per the germline V gene, CDR1 is SNHLY and CDR2 is FYNNEI. V was clipped by 6 bases and J by 0 bases; unmatched bases: 6. This CDR3 is built from 15 residues. CDR3: CASRGSGSRSYEQYF. The CDR3 region has the DNA TGTGCCAGCAGGGGTAGCGGGAGCCGCTCCTACGAGCAGTACTTC.

The chain joins TRBV4-1 to TRBJ2-6; 9 bases align to TRBD1. There are 18 residues in the CDR3. Germline V gives CDR1 MGHRA, CDR2 YSYEKL. V trimming: 5 bases; J trimming: 1 base; junction bases outside the gene matches: 9. CDR3: CASSSGTGQFSGANVLTF. In nucleotides, the CDR3 is TGCGCCAGCAGCTCCGGGACAGGGCAGTTTTCTGGGGCCAACGTCCTGACTTTC.

The chain carries TRBV19 and TRBJ2-7, with 7 bases matching TRBD2. Per germline, CDR1 LNHDA and CDR2 SQIVND (reference sequence). J gave up 0 bases and V 6 bases, and 8 bases lay outside the gene matches. This CDR3 spans 15 amino acids. The CDR3 sequence is CASSPRLAASYEQYF. The CDR3 nucleotides read TGTGCCAGTAGCCCCCGGCTAGCGGCCTCCTACGAGCAGTACTTC.

V is TRBV19 and J is TRBJ1-4, with D perhaps matching TRBD1 (5 bases). This CDR3 is 15 amino acids long. Germline lookup yields CDR1 LNHDA and CDR2 SQIVND (reference sequence). The V end was cut by 1 base, the J end by 4 bases, with 10 bases between. The CDR3 reads CASSIGGRSNEKLFF. CDR3 in DNA: TGTGCCAGTAGTATAGGGGGCAGGAGTAATGAAAAACTGTTTTTT.

The chain links TRBV7-9 to TRBJ2-2, with D possibly TRBD2 on 6 matching bases. CDR3 length: 16 amino acids. Trimming cost V 1 base and J 0 bases, with 9 bases left between them. The germline V gene has CDR1 SEHNR and CDR2 FQNEAQ (reference sequence). The DNA for the CDR3 is TGTGCCAGCAGCTTAGGGGGGGTAGCGAACACCGGGGAGCTGTTTTTT. Amino acid sequence: CASSLGGVANTGELFF.

This sequence joins TRBV7-9 and TRBJ2-3; 7 bases are a match to TRBD2. The V segment lost 2 bases and the J segment 0 bases; nucleotides outside the gene matches: 2. The length of the CDR3 is 15 residues. CDR1 and CDR2 from the germline V gene are SEHNR and FQNEAQ (reference sequence). The CDR3 bases are TGTGCCAGCAGCTTACTCGGGGGGAGCACAGATACGCAGTATTTT. This codes for CASSLLGGSTDTQYF. The full variable domain, rest sourced from reference TRBV7-9 and TRBJ2-3, is DTGVSQNPRHKITKRGQNVTFRCDPISEHNRLYWYRQTLGQGPEFLTYFQNEAQLEKSRLLSDRFSAERPKGSFSTLEIQRTEQGDSAMYLCASSLLGGSTDTQYFGPGTRLTVL.